This TCR beta chain was captured in a study of OX40 agonist ivuxolimab in advanced cancers. Study-wide background: Dose-escalation patients were diagnosed with hepatocellular carcinoma, melanoma, renal cell cancer or head and neck cancer. Having had anti-PD-1, anti-PD-L1 or anti-CTLA-4 therapy before was allowed, and 40% to 45% had some.

Produced via immunoSEQ multiplex PCR; TCRdb's table is partial and in-frame only. The data contain some 95,000 clones, about 85% of them singletons. Between the trimmed V and J ends, which lost 2 bases and 5 bases, there was a span of 11 bases. Germline V gene data show CDR1 as GTSNPN and CDR2 as SVGIG (reference sequence). The CDR3 totals 13 residues. Autoimmune disease history or systemic immunosuppression excluded patients. At baseline, cycle 4 day 1, and cycle 7 day 1, blood was sampled. This clonotype originated in an adult with an advanced solid tumor such as melanoma, head and neck, liver or kidney cancer. The input for sequencing was CD4+ or CD8+ T cells sorted from blood, taken in a trial of the OX40 agonist ivuxolimab. The rearrangement uses TRBV30 and TRBJ2-3, with D possibly being TRBD2 (6 bases). The CDR3 is CAWSTGALDTQYF. CDR3 coding DNA: TGTGCCTGGAGTACGGGAGCCCTAGATACGCAGTATTTT.